These 7 T cell receptor beta chains were all obtained from the same sample, sequenced in a study of T cell changes during pregnancy in multiple sclerosis. Sequenced by immunoSEQ multiplex PCR; TCRdb stores in-frame clones only, minus some. The sample has approximately 30,000 clones; 80% to 90% are singletons. Material: CD4+ T cells from peripheral blood mononuclear cells, obtained in the second trimester of pregnancy. The receptors were gathered from a female donor with multiple sclerosis, enrolled in a pregnancy study.

This clone was found once. The V call is TRBV10-1, the J call TRBJ2-5; no clear D. Germline CDR1 and CDR2: WNHNN and SYGVQD (reference sequence). The CDR3 runs 13 residues. V was pared by 3 bases and J by 1 base, with 6 bases between. CDR3 amino acids: CASSDFFQETQYF. The CDR3 region has the DNA TGCGCCAGCAGTGATTTCTTCCAAGAGACCCAGTACTTC.

This chain joins TRBV9 and TRBJ1-1; D uncertain. Germline values: CDR1 SGDLS, CDR2 YYNGEE. The CDR3 sequence is 15 residues long. V was pared by 4 bases and J by 2 bases, with 15 bases between. The CDR3 region is CASSQVSAGNTEAFF. The DNA of the CDR3 is TGTGCCAGCAGCCAAGTCTCGGCAGGAAACACTGAAGCTTTCTTT.

The gene calls are TRBV5-1 and TRBJ2-3; 13 bases align to TRBD2. V was clipped by 3 bases and J by 0 bases; unmatched bases: 4. The germline CDR1 and CDR2 sequences are SGHRS and YFSETQ. The CDR3 extends over 17 amino acids. CDR3 sequence reads: CASSSRLAGGSTDTQYF. As DNA, the CDR3 is TGCGCCAGCAGCTCCCGACTAGCGGGGGGAAGCACAGATACGCAGTATTTT. The full variable domain, with the rest looked up from reference TRBV5-1 and TRBJ2-3, is KAGVTQTPRYLIKTRGQQVTLSCSPISGHRSVSWYQQTPGQGLQFLFEYFSETQRNKGNFPGRFSGRQFSNSRSEMNVSTLELGDSALYLCASSSRLAGGSTDTQYFGPGTRLTVL.

The chain carries TRBV5-1 and TRBJ2-6, with TRBD1 matching over 7 bases. Trimming at V came to 8 bases and at J to 0 bases, leaving 5 bases not matched to a gene. The CDR3 extends over 15 amino acids. Germline V gives CDR1 SGHRS, CDR2 YFSETQ. The CDR3 DNA is TGCGCCAGTCAACCAGGGGGCTCTGGGGCCAACGTCCTGACTTTC. This translates into CASQPGGSGANVLTF.

V is TRBV6-6 and J is TRBJ1-4; maybe TRBD1 (5 bases). V gave up 6 bases and J gave up 7 bases, with 15 bases separating them. Germline CDR1 and CDR2: MNHNY and SVGAGI (reference sequence). The CDR3 contains 14 residues. The CDR3 region is CASSRGGVGEKLFF. The CDR3 DNA follows: TGTGCCAGCAGCCGGGGGGGGGTTGGTGAAAAACTGTTTTTT.

CDR3 nucleotide sequence: TGTGCCTGGATCGGTATAGGGCAGGGCAATTCACCCCTCCACTTT. Protein sequence: CAWIGIGQGNSPLHF. The chain has TRBV30 and TRBJ1-6, with D perhaps matching TRBD1 (5 bases). The CDR3 sequence is 15 residues long. Germline CDR1 is GTSNPN and CDR2 is SVGIG (reference sequence). Trimming pared 4 bases from V and 7 bases from J, leaving 17 bases between.

This clone came up a few times. The chain couples TRBV7-9 to TRBJ1-5; no clear D gene. The V gene lost 2 bases and the J gene lost 7 bases, with 12 bases spanning the gap. Looked up from germline, CDR1 is SEHNR and CDR2 is FQNEAQ (reference sequence). The CDR3 loop spans 14 amino acids. The DNA of the CDR3 is TGTGCCAGCAGCTTAAACGGGTTAGACCAGCCCCAGCATTTT. As protein: CASSLNGLDQPQHF.